This T cell receptor beta chain was recovered during a study of cytomegalovirus exposure and HLA in healthy donors. Of note for this clone: Its antigen is currently unknown.

Germline assignment: CDR1 KGHSH and CDR2 LQKENI. The V gene lost 4 bases and the J gene lost 0 bases, with 13 bases spanning the gap. CDR3 length: 16 residues. Donors sampled were nominally healthy, though unrecorded immune exposures were likely. General study points: The investigators catalogued 150 or so TCR beta chains as cytomegalovirus-associated. Later analysis associated a missense DCLRE1C variant with TCR beta V- and J-gene trimming. The later analysis indicated that the majority of CMV-associated TCR beta chains appeared HLA-restricted.

The primer mix had 60 Vbeta and 13 Jbeta primers. Sequencing was performed with immunoSEQ multiplex PCR; in TCRdb, only in-frame clones are kept and a portion is missing. The sample has approximately 120,000 clones. The chain couples TRBV18 to TRBJ1-3, with D uncertain. The sequenced material came from PBMCs. This sequence was found in a woman aged 60-70 years in good health and CMV-seronegative. Here the CDR3 reads CASSRPGTISGNTIYF. The DNA of the CDR3 is TGTGCCAGCTCACGACCCGGTACCATCTCTGGAAACACCATATATTTT.